Detailed here is one T cell receptor beta chain. This clonotype occurred a few times. What this receptor recognizes is not known. Per-base qualities were not stored, and no clone one base away is much larger. This record belongs to a study of blood T cells in healthy people across ages (dated by TCRdb to between 2014 and 2017). The study in broad terms: In model experiments, template switching captured about one uniquely barcoded TCR beta cDNA molecule for every two T cells. To avoid experimental bias, donors of different ages were spread randomly across the sequencing lanes. Age-related changes in TCR beta repertoire diversity were measured in the study by deep sequencing normalized with unique cDNA molecular identifiers. The donors were split into four age groups: young (average 16 years), middle-aged (more than 35), aged (around 67) and long-lived (over 80). Using the same blood draw, the study looked at two additional independent replicas of 1 million unique cDNA reads for two donors, one aged 18 to 30 and the other aged 80 or older. What the study reported, not specific to this receptor: Observed TCR beta diversity correlated strongly with the percentage of naive T cells measured by flow cytometry. The long-lived group showed more naive CD4+ T cells, fewer expanded clones and increased TCR diversity than the aged group, suggesting age selection. Since profiling was done on bulk unsorted PBMCs, naive and antigen-experienced compartments could not be conclusively compared. Because donor CMV infection status was unknown, age-related changes in expanded clonotypes were potentially confounded. Observed TCR beta diversity per million T cells fell roughly linearly with age, and a significant reduction was already apparent by age roughly 40. Estimates of total diversity based on one million sequenced T cells were considered lower bounds and underestimates.

The library was made by 5' RACE. The sample was run on an Illumina HiSeq 2500. A second PCR of 7 to 11 cycles was run with a J-beta primer mix and a sample-barcoded 5' primer. A unique molecular identifier was introduced onto each TCR beta cDNA molecule by a template-switch 5' adaptor carrying 12 random nucleotides. Each sample yielded at least 2.5 million CDR3-containing paired-end reads. The Mint cDNA synthesis kit, primed by a TRBC-specific oligonucleotide, was used to synthesize first-strand cDNA from all RNA. Following uracil-DNA glycosylase treatment, all cDNA underwent a first 18-cycle PCR with the universal primers M1SS and BC2_uni_R. Under the source paper's analysis protocol: Normalization of each sample was performed by random selection of 1 million high-quality reads, each carrying a distinct molecular identifier. Instead of being binned into consensus sequences, reads with shared molecular identifiers were discarded. MiTCR, with a Q25 quality threshold and the strictest error-elimination algorithm, was used for CDR3 identification, clonotype clustering and error correction. A nonparametric unseen species model with Euler transformation was used to estimate lower-bound total TCR beta diversity. TCRdb reran the public reads through fastp at Q25 and MiXCR, keeping productive beta chains. Each CDR3 protein appears once, grouped with its most common genes and DNA. The V and J calls were not made by the authors but by TCRdb's processing. This sample lists some 730,000 distinct CDR3 sequences; about 20% were detected once. Less than 25% of the sample is in the top ten clones.

The roughly 39 donors, aged about 6 to 95 years, were systemically healthy Caucasian individuals from Russia. Around 9.7 milliliters of peripheral blood were collected from each donor into EDTA-treated Vacutainer tubes. Ficoll-Paque density-gradient centrifugation was used to isolate PBMCs, with at least 7 million per sample. Total RNA was extracted from PBMCs with Trizol reagent, with at least 5 micrograms obtained per sample. The percentages of naive CD45RAhigh/CD27high T cells were determined by flow cytometry on a PBMC aliquot from every donor. Cut back by 4 bases and 9 bases, the V and J ends lie 13 bases apart. The CDR3 measures 12 amino acids from cysteine to phenylalanine. Only CDR3 DNA remains: 36 bases, in frame from the first base. Looking up the germline V gene yields CDR1 SQVTM and CDR2 ANQGSEA.

The V and J genes are TRBV29-1 and TRBJ2-1; the D gene is not confidently resolved. This receptor was taken from a man in his sixties or seventies in good health. The specimen sequenced was blood. The bases are TGCAGCGTTGTAGAGGCCCTGGGTGAGCAGTTCTTC. Translated, this gives CSVVEALGEQFF.